This is a list of T cell receptor beta chains from one sample in a study of T cells in Graves' hyperthyroidism and ophthalmopathy. TCRdb called the multiplex PCR reads again in MiXCR, with one record for every CDR3 protein. The sample lists about 690,000 distinct CDR3 sequences, 17% seen once, with roughly 16% in the top ten. The source material was blood. These receptors were collected from a man aged 50 or older with Graves' hyperthyroidism. CDR3s include the opening cysteine and the closing phenylalanine or tryptophan. A D gene is named only where the DNA matches it firmly. Only part of the rows carry a size: once, few, many, or a class if the clone is expanded.

V gene	clone size	D gene	J gene	CDR3 DNA	CDR3 protein
TRBV28	-	TRBD2	TRBJ2-1	TGTGCCAGCAGTTCGTACCAGGGGAGAAGGACTAGCGGGGGAAATGAGCAGTTCTTC	CASSSYQGRRTSGGNEQFF
TRBV5-1	-	TRBD1	TRBJ2-1	TGCGCCAGCAGCCTGGAGGGGACAGGCTACAATGAGCAGTTCTTC	CASSLEGTGYNEQFF
TRBV5-1	few	-	TRBJ1-1	TGCGCCAGCAGCTTGGAAAGCAGTGTGAACACTGAAGCTTTCTTT	CASSLESSVNTEAFF
TRBV28	few	-	TRBJ1-6	TGTGCCAGCAGGCGGGAACCTCTGGGGCCCCTCCACTTT	CASRREPLGPLHF
TRBV19	-	TRBD2	TRBJ2-3	TGTGCCAGCAAACTAGCGATTAGCACAGATACGCAGTATTTT	CASKLAISTDTQYF
TRBV20-1	few	-	TRBJ2-7	TGCAGTGCTAGGGCAAAGGCACAGGGCTACGAGCAGTACTTC	CSARAKAQGYEQYF
TRBV5-5	many	-	TRBJ1-1	TGTGCCAGCAGCCCGGGGGCTTTCTTT	CASSPGAFF
TRBV4-1	few	-	TRBJ2-5	TGCGCCAGCAGCCAACCCGTGGAGGGGCGAAGGGAGACCCAGTACTTC	CASSQPVEGRRETQYF
TRBV7-9	-	-	TRBJ2-7	TGTACCAGCAGCCTCACAGGCTACGAGCAGTACTTC	CTSSLTGYEQYF
TRBV28	many	-	TRBJ2-1	TGTGCCACAGGGGTTAGCGGAGCCTACAATGAGCAGTTCTTC	CATGVSGAYNEQFF
TRBV30	many	TRBD2	TRBJ2-1	TGTGCCTGGAGCCTTGGGACTAGCTCCTACAATGAGCAGTTCTTC	CAWSLGTSSYNEQFF
TRBV20-1	-	-	TRBJ2-7	TGCAGTGCTCCCAGGACGCAATCCTACGAGCAGTACTTC	CSAPRTQSYEQYF
TRBV3-1	many	TRBD1	TRBJ1-1	TGTGCCAGCAGCCAATTTGGACAGGGGAACACTGAAGCTTTCTTT	CASSQFGQGNTEAFF
TRBV7-9	many	TRBD2	TRBJ2-1	TGTGCCAGCAGCCCGCTAGCGGAGACCTACAATGAGCAGTTCTTC	CASSPLAETYNEQFF
TRBV6-1	few	-	TRBJ2-1	TGTGCCAGCAGTGAAACCGGCGGGATCACTGAGCAGTTCTTC	CASSETGGITEQFF
TRBV7-9	few	-	TRBJ1-4	TGTGCCAGCAGCTCTGGCCCCGGGGGCGGTGAAAAACTGTTTTTT	CASSSGPGGGEKLFF
TRBV15	many	-	TRBJ2-5	TGTGCCACCAGCAGGGACCAGGGACAAGAGACCCAGTACTTC	CATSRDQGQETQYF
TRBV4-3	-	TRBD1	TRBJ2-7	TGCGCCAGCAGTCAAATCAACAGGGGGGCCGTCTACGAGCAGTACTTC	CASSQINRGAVYEQYF
TRBV5-1	few	TRBD2	TRBJ2-1	TGCGCCAGCAGCCTTCATCTAGCGGGAATCTACAATGAGCAGTTCTTC	CASSLHLAGIYNEQFF
TRBV9	many	TRBD1	TRBJ1-3	TGTGCCAGCAGCGTGGGACAGGGTTCTGGAAACACCATATATTTT	CASSVGQGSGNTIYF
TRBV2	many	-	TRBJ2-5	TGTGCCAGCAGAGGGGACGAAGAGACCCAGTACTTC	CASRGDEETQYF
TRBV11-1	many	TRBD1	TRBJ2-1	TGTGCCAGCAGCCCAATAACCGGGACAGGGAAGGGTAACAATGAGCAGTTCTTC	CASSPITGTGKGNNEQFF
TRBV5-1	many	TRBD1	TRBJ1-4	TGCGCCAGCAGCTCAGACAGGGGACGCGAAAAACTGTTTTTT	CASSSDRGREKLFF
TRBV4-1	-	-	TRBJ2-3	TGCGCCAGCAGCCCAGAACAAGACCGGGACCCCCAAGCCGATACGCAGTATTTT	CASSPEQDRDPQADTQYF
TRBV6-1	-	-	TRBJ2-2	TGTGCCAGCCCCCCGGCGGAGGGGGCCGGGGAGCTGTTTTTT	CASPPAEGAGELFF
TRBV12-3/TRBV12-4	many	TRBD1	TRBJ1-2	TGTGCCAGCAGTTCCTGGGACAGGTACTATGGCTACACCTTC	CASSSWDRYYGYTF
TRBV7-2	many	TRBD1	TRBJ2-7	TGTGCCAGCAGCTTAGGGGCAGGGGGCCCCTACGAGCAGTACTTC	CASSLGAGGPYEQYF
TRBV10-3	-	-	TRBJ1-2	TGTGCCATCAGTGAGTCGAAAGGGGAGGGAGGCTACACCTTC	CAISESKGEGGYTF
TRBV18	many	-	TRBJ2-2	TGTGCCAGCTCATCGGGAGAAACCGGGGAGCTGTTTTTT	CASSSGETGELFF
TRBV7-3	many	-	TRBJ2-3	TGTGCCAGCAGTCTGGGACTGACAGATACGCAGTATTTT	CASSLGLTDTQYF
TRBV7-2	once	-	TRBJ2-1	TGTGCCAGCACCTTAGGGGGAGCTCCCTACAATGAGCAGTTCTTC	CASTLGGAPYNEQFF
TRBV28	many	TRBD1	TRBJ1-2	TGTGCCAGCAGTTTAGGAGGGACAGGGGTCTATGGCTACACCTTC	CASSLGGTGVYGYTF
TRBV12-3/TRBV12-4	many	-	TRBJ2-7	TGTGCCAGCAGATTGCGACAGGCCTCCTCCTACGAGCAGTACTTC	CASRLRQASSYEQYF
TRBV20-1	-	TRBD1	TRBJ1-5	TGCAGTGCGGGGACAGGGTTAGGATCCATGGCCCAGCATTTT	CSAGTGLGSMAQHF
TRBV20-1	many	-	TRBJ2-1	TGCAGTGCTATTAATTCCTACAATGAGCAGTTCTTC	CSAINSYNEQFF
TRBV3-1	few	-	TRBJ2-3	TGTGCCAGCAGCCAAGCTCTACCAAGCACAGATACGCAGTATTTT	CASSQALPSTDTQYF
TRBV9	many	-	TRBJ2-5	TGTGCCAGCAGCCCCCGTGACTGGGACCAAGAGACCCAGTACTTC	CASSPRDWDQETQYF
TRBV30	many	-	TRBJ2-5	TGTGCCTGGAGTGTGGTAACACTGCAAGAGACCCAGTACTTC	CAWSVVTLQETQYF
TRBV15	-	-	TRBJ1-4	TGTGCCACCAGCAGGGCAGCAACTAATGAAAAACTGTTTTTT	CATSRAATNEKLFF
TRBV30	-	-	TRBJ1-1	TGTGCCTGGAGTGCCTCTCAGGGGAACACTGAAGCTTTCTTT	CAWSASQGNTEAFF
TRBV6-2/TRBV6-3	-	TRBD2	TRBJ2-1	TGTGCCAGCAGAAAGGGACTAGCCTACAATGAGCAGTTCTTC	CASRKGLAYNEQFF
TRBV29-1	-	TRBD1	TRBJ2-1	TGCAGCGTCCAGGACAGGGGGACCTACAATGAGCAGTTCTTC	CSVQDRGTYNEQFF
TRBV9	many	-	TRBJ2-1	TGTGCCAGCAGCGTAGAGTTGCGGGACTTAGCCTACAATGAGCAGTTCTTC	CASSVELRDLAYNEQFF
TRBV29-1	-	-	TRBJ2-7	TGCAGCGTTGGGGCAGGATTCTCCGAGCAGTACTTC	CSVGAGFSEQYF
TRBV28	-	-	TRBJ2-5	TGTGCCAGCAGTTTTGCGGGGGCGGGCCAAGAGACCCAGTACTTC	CASSFAGAGQETQYF
TRBV10-2	few	-	TRBJ2-2	TGCGCCAGCACCTCCAGGGAAGGCACCGGGGAGCTGTTTTTT	CASTSREGTGELFF
TRBV5-1	many	-	TRBJ2-3	TGCGCCAGCAGCTTGGAGGGGGGGACCACAGATACGCAGTATTTT	CASSLEGGTTDTQYF
TRBV11-2	-	TRBD2	TRBJ2-3	TGTGCCAGCAGCCCAATAAGGTGGACTAGCGGGAGTAAGAGAACAGATACGCAGTATTTT	CASSPIRWTSGSKRTDTQYF
TRBV27	-	-	TRBJ2-2	TGTGCCAGCAGTTTTAGAAGGACCGGGGAGCTGTTTTTT	CASSFRRTGELFF
TRBV27	few	TRBD2	TRBJ2-3	TGTGCCAGCAGCTACAGGACTAGCGGTCTTCCTAGCACAGATACGCAGTATTTT	CASSYRTSGLPSTDTQYF
TRBV5-4	-	TRBD2	TRBJ2-5	TGTGCCAGCAGCTTGGGTGTTCGGCTAGCGGAAGAGACCCAGTACTTC	CASSLGVRLAEETQYF
TRBV11-2	-	TRBD2	TRBJ2-3	TGTGCCAGCAGCTTAGGGGGGACTAGTGCGCAGTATTTT	CASSLGGTSAQYF
TRBV7-8	-	-	TRBJ1-5	TGTGCCAGCAGCTTAGAGAGGAGCAATCAGCCCCAGCATTTT	CASSLERSNQPQHF
TRBV7-3	-	-	TRBJ2-5	TGTGCCAGCAGCTTAGGGTTCGGCGGGCAAGAGACCCATTACTTC	CASSLGFGGQETHYF
TRBV6-1	many	-	TRBJ2-7	TGTGCCAGCAGGAAAACGGACTACATTTATGAGCAGTACTTC	CASRKTDYIYEQYF
TRBV30	-	-	TRBJ1-3	TGTGCCTGGAACCTGGGGTATGGAAACACCATATATTTT	CAWNLGYGNTIYF
TRBV24-1	few	-	TRBJ2-3	TGTGCCACCAGCGTACTCACGGGGGATACGCAGTATTTT	CATSVLTGDTQYF